The rows below give T cell receptor beta chains drawn from one sample of a study of response to subunit inactivated influenza vaccine. MiXCR, applied by TCRdb to the RT-PCR reads, yields one record per CDR3 protein. The sample lists roughly 650,000 distinct CDR3 sequences, 15% to 19% occurring once. Material: PBMCs from blood, obtained about 12 days after vaccination. The receptor set was obtained from a man over 45 who received an inactivated influenza vaccine. CDR3s include the opening cysteine and the closing phenylalanine or tryptophan. D genes are given only for firm matches. For some rows the clone size is stated as once, few or many, or as a class when expanded; others skip it.

many NA TRBJ2-7 TRBV3-1 CASSQRRDKEVQYF TGTGCCAGCAGCCAACGACGGGACAAGGAAGTTCAGTACTTC
few NA TRBJ2-7 TRBV7-2 CASSLFGQSNYEQYF TGTGCCAGCAGCTTATTTGGGCAGAGCAACTACGAGCAGTACTTC
NA NA TRBJ2-5 TRBV20-1 CSANGDQETQYF TGCAGTGCTAATGGGGACCAAGAGACCCAGTACTTC
NA NA TRBJ1-6 TRBV10-3 CAISETGTENSPLHF TGTGCCATCAGTGAGACCGGGACCGAAAATTCACCCCTCCACTTT
few NA TRBJ1-1 TRBV9 CASSVTPAANTEAFF TGTGCCAGCAGCGTAACCCCGGCTGCTAACACTGAAGCTTTCTTT
NA NA TRBJ2-2 TRBV5-1 CASSLVFRLPTNTGELFF TGCGCCAGCAGCTTGGTATTCAGGCTACCCACGAACACCGGGGAGCTGTTTTTT
many NA TRBJ1-1 TRBV25-1 CASSEAGKKTFF TGTGCCAGCAGTGAAGCAGGGAAGAAAACTTTCTTT
NA NA TRBJ2-5 TRBV7-9 CASSFGPKETQYF TGTGCCAGCAGCTTCGGACCTAAAGAGACCCAGTACTTC
NA TRBD2 TRBJ2-1 TRBV6-1 CAAGTGGFGTSGNNEQFF TGTGCCGCAGGGACAGGGGGTTTTGGGACTAGCGGGAACAATGAGCAGTTCTTC
few TRBD1 TRBJ1-1 TRBV29-1 CSVRQGMDTEAFF TGCAGCGTGCGACAGGGAATGGACACTGAAGCTTTCTTT
few TRBD1 TRBJ2-7 TRBV5-5 CASSEIGTGRFEQYF TGTGCCAGCAGCGAGATCGGGACAGGGCGCTTCGAGCAGTACTTC
NA TRBD2 TRBJ2-2 TRBV11-1 CASSSRDPGTSGTNTGELFF TGTGCCAGCAGCTCGAGAGATCCCGGGACTAGCGGGACGAACACCGGGGAGCTGTTTTTT
NA TRBD1 TRBJ2-7 TRBV15 CATSRKLPGQLLAEQYF TGTGCCACCAGCAGAAAACTACCGGGACAGCTCCTTGCCGAGCAGTACTTC
few NA TRBJ2-5 TRBV18 CASSPYGGQVPETQYF TGTGCCAGCTCACCTTACGGGGGCCAGGTCCCAGAGACCCAGTACTTC
NA TRBD1 TRBJ1-2 TRBV29-1 CSVEELIPRTGVYGYTF TGCAGCGTTGAAGAACTTATACCCCGGACAGGGGTGTACGGCTACACCTTC
NA TRBD1 TRBJ1-1 TRBV20-1 CRQGGQGAEAFF TGCAGACAAGGGGGACAGGGGGCTGAAGCTTTCTTT
few TRBD1 TRBJ2-7 TRBV6-1 CASNDRDRYEQYF TGTGCCAGCAATGACAGGGACCGGTACGAGCAGTACTTC
few NA TRBJ1-6 TRBV6-1 CASRGVMDSPLHF TGTGCCAGCAGGGGGGTCATGGATTCACCCCTCCACTTT
few TRBD2 TRBJ2-3 TRBV7-2 CASSHRTSGGFTDTQYF TGTGCCAGCAGCCATAGGACTAGCGGGGGGTTCACAGATACGCAGTATTTT
NA NA TRBJ2-5 TRBV3-1 CASSQDVEGVTETQYF TGTGCCAGCAGCCAAGATGTCGAGGGGGTGACGGAGACCCAGTACTTC
once TRBD2 TRBJ2-1 TRBV7-3 CASSLTGSGEQFF TGTGCCAGCAGCTTAACCGGTAGCGGGGAGCAGTTCTTC
few TRBD1 TRBJ2-5 TRBV20-1 CSARDERQGWTQYF TGCAGTGCTAGAGATGAAAGACAGGGGTGGACCCAGTACTTC
NA TRBD2 TRBJ2-5 TRBV12-3/TRBV12-4 CASSRGTSGEETQYF TGTGCCAGCAGTCGTGGGACTAGCGGGGAAGAGACCCAGTACTTC
many TRBD1 TRBJ1-3 TRBV12-3/TRBV12-4 CASTLTGVGNTIYF TGTGCCAGCACCCTGACAGGGGTTGGAAACACCATATATTTT
few NA TRBJ2-3 TRBV5-1 CASTSGQRGTDTQYF NA
few NA TRBJ2-1 TRBV29-1 CSVGGYNEQFF TGCAGCGTTGGGGGCTACAATGAGCAGTTCTTC
few NA TRBJ2-3 TRBV20-1 CSAMVAAERGTDTQYF TGCAGTGCTATGGTGGCAGCCGAGCGAGGCACAGATACGCAGTATTTT
NA NA TRBJ1-4 TRBV25-1 CASSDSGKLFF TGTGCCAGCAGTGATTCGGGAAAACTGTTTTTT
NA NA TRBJ1-1 TRBV6-1 CETRGPHGTEAFF TGTGAGACCCGGGGACCGCACGGCACTGAAGCTTTCTTT
NA TRBD2 TRBJ2-5 TRBV12-3/TRBV12-4 CASSLSGGPSETQYF TGTGCCAGCAGTTTATCGGGGGGGCCTTCGGAGACCCAGTACTTC
few NA TRBJ2-1 TRBV5-1 CASSLELSATEQFF TGCGCCAGCAGCTTGGAACTCTCGGCGACTGAGCAGTTCTTC
few TRBD2 TRBJ2-7 TRBV7-2 CASSSPTSGNPYEQYF TGTGCCAGCAGCTCACCTACTAGCGGGAACCCATACGAGCAGTACTTC
few NA TRBJ1-4 TRBV7-9 CASTTQGEVYEKLFF TGTGCCAGCACGACTCAGGGCGAGGTTTATGAAAAACTGTTTTTT
NA NA TRBJ2-5 TRBV10-3 CAASPYQETQYF TGTGCAGCGTCACCGTACCAAGAGACCCAGTACTTC
NA NA TRBJ1-5 TRBV29-1 CSVRTGGGNQPQHF TGCAGCGTGAGGACCGGCGGGGGCAATCAGCCCCAGCATTTT
few NA TRBJ2-1 TRBV6-2/TRBV6-3 CASSPYGTSISNNEQFF TGTGCCAGCAGTCCCTACGGTACTAGCATCTCTAACAATGAGCAGTTCTTC
NA NA TRBJ2-6 TRBV5-1 CASRLKGDNVLTF TGCGCCAGCCGGCTTAAGGGGGATAACGTCCTGACTTTC
NA NA TRBJ2-2 TRBV20-1 CSATLQGTGRLIGTGELFF TGCAGTGCAACCTTACAAGGGACGGGACGTTTGATAGGGACCGGGGAGCTGTTTTTT
many TRBD2 TRBJ2-1 TRBV5-5 CASSSLRGGQWNEQFF TGTGCCAGCAGCTCCCTCCGGGGGGGCCAATGGAATGAGCAGTTCTTC
NA NA TRBJ1-5 TRBV6-1 CASSPFGRSNQPQHF TGTGCCAGCAGTCCCTTTGGGAGGAGCAATCAGCCCCAGCATTTT
few NA TRBJ1-1 TRBV12-3/TRBV12-4 CASTPYRAWTEAFF TGTGCCAGCACCCCTTACAGGGCTTGGACTGAAGCTTTCTTT